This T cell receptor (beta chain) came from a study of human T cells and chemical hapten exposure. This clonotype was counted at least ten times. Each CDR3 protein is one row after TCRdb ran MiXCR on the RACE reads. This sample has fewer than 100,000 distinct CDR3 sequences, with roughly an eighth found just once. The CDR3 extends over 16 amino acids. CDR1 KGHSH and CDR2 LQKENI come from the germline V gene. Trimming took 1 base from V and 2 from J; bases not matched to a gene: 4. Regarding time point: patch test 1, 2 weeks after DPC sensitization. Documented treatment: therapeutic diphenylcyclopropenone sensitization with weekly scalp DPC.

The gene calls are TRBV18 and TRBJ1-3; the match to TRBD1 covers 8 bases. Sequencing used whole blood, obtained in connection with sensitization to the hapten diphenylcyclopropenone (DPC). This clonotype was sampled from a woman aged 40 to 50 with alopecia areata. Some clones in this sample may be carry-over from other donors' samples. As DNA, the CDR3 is TGTGCCAGCTCACCACGACAGGGGACACCTGGAAACACCATATATTTT. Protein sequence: CASSPRQGTPGNTIYF.